These 21 T cell receptor beta chains were sequenced from one sample in a study of T-cell reconstitution after alpha-beta-depleted transplantation in children. The library targeted TCRbeta and was prepared with unique molecular identifiers. TCRdb re-called the PCR reads with MiXCR, one entry per CDR3 protein. The table has 60,000 or so distinct CDR3 sequences, 44% seen once. The source was PBMCs, mostly from graft donor cells, collected 360 days after TCRalphabeta/CD19-depleted stem cell transplant. These receptors were taken from a male patient aged 5 to 17 who had a stem cell transplant for acute lymphoblastic leukemia, so the T cells may come from the graft donor.

As concerns this clonotype: Relative to the germline gene, one junction end is altered; a read error may explain this. The chain employs TRBV28 and TRBJ2-3, with 7 bases fitting TRBD2. CDR1 and CDR2 from the germline V gene are MDHEN and SYDVKM. This CDR3 region has 14 residues. In nucleotides, the CDR3 is TGTGCCAGCAATTTAGCGGGCCTAGGAGATACGCAGTATTTT. Translated: CASNLAGLGDTQYF.

This CDR3 reads CASSLDVVQETQYF. CDR3 in DNA: TGTGCCAGCAGCTTAGACGTCGTTCAAGAGACCCAGTACTTC. The chain links TRBV7-9 to TRBJ2-5; D is unresolved. The V and J ends lost 1 base and 2 bases respectively, with 8 bases between them. This CDR3 spans 14 amino acids. Per germline, CDR1 SEHNR and CDR2 FQNEAQ (reference sequence).

This clonotype was seen a handful of times. The gene calls are TRBV11-2 and TRBJ2-3; D gene unclear. Germline V CDR1 and CDR2: SGHAT, FQNNGV. The CDR3 has 13 amino acids. The V end was cut by 1 base, the J end by 9 bases, with 11 bases between. This CDR3 reads CASSLGQAGTQYF. The DNA of the CDR3 is TGTGCCAGCAGCTTAGGGCAAGCCGGGACGCAGTATTTT.

This clonotype was seen just once. This chain connects TRBV5-1 to TRBJ1-5, with D unresolved. Germline lookup yields CDR1 SGHRS and CDR2 YFSETQ. This CDR3 comprises 13 residues. V was pared by 4 bases and J by 3 bases, with 8 bases between. The CDR3 sequence is CASSPEPNQPQHF. The CDR3 DNA follows: TGCGCCAGCAGCCCTGAGCCCAATCAGCCCCAGCATTTT.

The chain is built from TRBV14 and TRBJ2-7, with TRBD1 matching 11 bases. The germline V gene has CDR1 SGHDN and CDR2 FVKESK. The CDR3 consists of 15 residues. Unmatched junction bases numbered 8, after V lost 4 bases and J lost 6 bases. The CDR3 DNA sequence: TGTGCCAGCAGCCCTGGGACAGGGGGAGGAAGCGAGCAGTACTTC. Protein sequence: CASSPGTGGGSEQYF. Supplemented by reference TRBV14 and TRBJ2-7, the full variable domain reads EAGVTQFPSHSVIEKGQTVTLRCDPISGHDNLYWYRRVMGKEIKFLLHFVKESKQDESGMPNNRFLAERTGGTYSTLKVQPAELEDSGVYFCASSPGTGGGSEQYFGPGTRLTVT.

This chain connects TRBV12-3 or TRBV12-4 to TRBJ1-2; D is unclear. The CDR3 contains 14 residues. V gave up 6 bases and J gave up 6 bases, with 17 bases separating them. The CDR3 is CASSSRTYSNGYTF. As DNA, the CDR3 is TGTGCCAGCAGCTCCAGGACCTACAGCAATGGCTACACCTTC.

The chain uses TRBV9 and TRBJ2-7; 9 bases are a match to TRBD1. Germline V gene sequence: CDR1 SGDLS, CDR2 YYNGEE. The CDR3 is made up of 14 amino acids. After removal of 5 bases from V and 4 bases from J, the junction contained 7 bases not matched to a gene. Here the CDR3 DNA reads TGTGCCAGCAGTCAAGGGACAGGGTGGTACGAGCAGTACTTC. Translation gives CASSQGTGWYEQYF.

This clonotype was seen a few times. This rearrangement joins TRBV29-1 to TRBJ2-1, with TRBD2 matching over 10 bases. Germline loops: CDR1 SQVTM, CDR2 ANQGSEA. The CDR3 contains 16 residues. The V and J ends lost 1 base and 5 bases, in that order; junction bases with no gene match: 8. DNA for the CDR3: TGCAGCGTTGAAGCCCCCACTAGCGGGGTTAACAATGAGCAGTTCTTC. This gives the protein CSVEAPTSGVNNEQFF.

This clonotype has more than one count but fewer than ten. V gene TRBV12-5 combines with J gene TRBJ2-1; weak D call: TRBD2 (5 bases). This CDR3 is built from 15 residues. The V gene's germline CDR1 is LGHNT and CDR2 FRNRAP. Trimming left V 5 bases short and J 0 bases short, with 11 bases between. DNA of the CDR3: TGTGCTAGTGGTACCTATCGGGGCTCCTACAATGAGCAGTTCTTC. Its translation: CASGTYRGSYNEQFF.

This rearrangement joins TRBV28 to TRBJ2-2, with a possible D match to TRBD2 (7 bases). CDR1 MDHEN and CDR2 SYDVKM come from the germline V gene. The CDR3 has 13 residues. Trimming stripped 5 bases from V and 6 bases from J, with 10 bases between. Here the CDR3 DNA reads TGTGCCAGCAGTAGGGGGGGTGCCGGGGAGCTGTTTTTT. The encoded protein is CASSRGGAGELFF.

The V gene is TRBV4-1, the J gene TRBJ2-7, with TRBD1 matching over 10 bases. The CDR3 loop spans 16 amino acids. Losses at the gene ends were 0 bases for V and 3 bases for J; bases not matched to a gene: 5. Germline CDR1 reads MGHRA; CDR2 reads YSYEKL. The CDR3 here is CASSQDQGTGVYEQYF. CDR3 in DNA: TGCGCCAGCAGCCAAGATCAAGGGACAGGGGTCTACGAGCAGTACTTC.

This clonotype is a singleton in its sample. This sequence joins TRBV20-1 and TRBJ1-5, with 8 bases matching TRBD1. The CDR3 is 13 amino acids. Trimming took 4 bases from V and 10 from J; bases not matched to a gene: 9. Germline CDR1 reads DFQATT; CDR2 reads SNEGSKA (reference sequence). The CDR3 DNA sequence: TGCAGTGCTAACAGGGGGGGATTAGGACCCCAGCATTTT. It yields the protein CSANRGGLGPQHF.

This clonotype was found once. The chain joins TRBV12-3 or TRBV12-4 to TRBJ2-1; 15 positions agree with TRBD2. CDR3 length equals 16 residues. Trimming took 8 bases from V and 8 from J; bases not matched to a gene: 10. The CDR3 protein is CASGYEGLAGGHEQFF. The CDR3 DNA reads TGTGCCAGCGGGTACGAGGGACTAGCGGGGGGACATGAGCAGTTCTTC.

J is TRBJ2-3 and V is TRBV6-4; tentative D call: TRBD1 (6 bases). This CDR3 contains 13 residues. Germline V gives CDR1 MRHNA, CDR2 SNTAGT. Trimming removed 3 bases from V and 5 bases from J, with 9 bases in between. CDR3 region: CASSEQGVDTQYF. CDR3 nucleotide sequence: TGTGCCAGCAGTGAACAGGGAGTAGATACGCAGTATTTT.

The CDR3 region is CASRMIAGTGGVTGELFF. In nucleotides, the CDR3 is TGTGCCAGCAGAATGATCGCGGGTACAGGGGGAGTCACCGGGGAGCTGTTTTTT. This chain links TRBV7-3 with TRBJ2-2; 8 nucleotides match TRBD1. This CDR3 has 18 amino acids. Trimming removed 6 bases from V and 4 bases from J; junction bases left unmatched: 16. Germline loops: CDR1 SGHTA, CDR2 FQGTGA.

V gene TRBV12-3 or TRBV12-4 combines with J gene TRBJ1-4; possibly TRBD1 for D (5 bases). V shed 4 bases and J shed 2 bases, with 8 bases lying between them. The CDR3 has 14 residues. In nucleotides, the CDR3 is TGTGCCAGCAGTTCCAGGGCGACTAATGAAAAACTGTTTTTT. It is translated as CASSSRATNEKLFF.

The genes are TRBV21-1 and TRBJ2-3; the table assigns TRBD2, which was not confirmed against the DNA. TRBV21-1 is an annotated pseudogene. The CDR3 contains 19 residues. The CDR3, as DNA: TGTGCCAGCCCCAAACAGCCGAAGGGACTAGCGGGATTGGTAGATACGCAGTATTTT. It encodes CASPKQPKGLAGLVDTQYF.

This clonotype was detected many times. The chain employs TRBV9 and TRBJ2-4, with a tentative D call TRBD2 (6 bases). Germline CDR1 SGDLS, CDR2 YYNGEE. V was shortened by 4 bases and J by 8 bases, with 19 bases between the two germline ends. The CDR3 is made up of 15 amino acids. CDR3 in amino acids: CASSLGGLRGDIQYF. The CDR3 DNA reads TGTGCCAGCAGCCTTGGGGGACTCCGAGGGGACATTCAGTACTTC.

The genes are TRBV6-1 and TRBJ2-2; 15 bases fit TRBD2. CDR1 is MNHNS, CDR2 SASEGT, per germline. V lost 8 bases, J lost 5 bases, and 9 bases stayed unmatched. The CDR3 runs to 17 residues. The CDR3, as DNA: TGTGCCAGCCACGGACTAGCGGGAGGGCCTGGGACCGGGGAGCTGTTTTTT. Amino acids: CASHGLAGGPGTGELFF.

The V gene is TRBV27, the J gene TRBJ1-5; the D gene is possibly TRBD1 (6 bases). This CDR3 is built from 18 residues. Trimming took off 5 bases at V and 4 bases at J, with 24 bases between the two ends. The germline gives CDR1 MNHEY, CDR2 SMNVEV (reference sequence). The CDR3 is CASSPHGTPFRRNQPQHF. The CDR3 DNA is TGTGCCAGCAGTCCCCACGGGACACCCTTTAGGAGAAATCAGCCCCAGCATTTT.

The V gene is TRBV5-8, the J gene TRBJ2-3; 7 positions match TRBD1. Germline assignment: CDR1 SGHTS and CDR2 YDEGEE. Trimming at V came to 0 bases and at J to 4 bases, leaving 8 bases not matched to a gene. The length of the CDR3 is 16 residues. CDR3: CASSLGDSSLADTQYF. The CDR3 bases are TGTGCCAGCAGCTTGGGGGACAGTTCACTGGCAGATACGCAGTATTTT.